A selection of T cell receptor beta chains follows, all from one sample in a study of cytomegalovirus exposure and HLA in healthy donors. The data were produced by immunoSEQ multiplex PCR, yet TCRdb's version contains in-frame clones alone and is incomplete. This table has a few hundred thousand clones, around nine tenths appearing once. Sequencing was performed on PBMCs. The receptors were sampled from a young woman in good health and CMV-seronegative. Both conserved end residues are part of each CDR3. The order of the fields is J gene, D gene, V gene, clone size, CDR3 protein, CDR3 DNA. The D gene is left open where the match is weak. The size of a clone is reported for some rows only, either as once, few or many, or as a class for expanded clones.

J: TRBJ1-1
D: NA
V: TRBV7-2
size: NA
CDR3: CASSLDGGRVTEAFF
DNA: TGTGCCAGCAGCTTAGATGGGGGCAGGGTCACTGAAGCTTTCTTT

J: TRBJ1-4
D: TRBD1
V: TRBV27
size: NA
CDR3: CASSLSQPTGVKLFF
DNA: TGTGCCAGCAGTTTATCCCAGCCGACAGGGGTAAAACTGTTTTTT

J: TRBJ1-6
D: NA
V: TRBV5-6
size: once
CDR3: CASSLMVTSYNSPLHF
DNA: TGTGCCAGCAGCTTGATGGTTACATCTTATAATTCACCCCTCCACTTT

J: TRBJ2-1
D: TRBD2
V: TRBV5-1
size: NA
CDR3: CASRVGLAGPDEQFF
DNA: TGCGCCAGCAGAGTGGGACTAGCGGGACCGGATGAGCAGTTCTTC

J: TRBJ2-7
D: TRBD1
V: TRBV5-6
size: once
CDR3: CASSTDRAYYEQYF
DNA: TGTGCCAGCAGCACGGACAGGGCGTACTACGAGCAGTACTTC

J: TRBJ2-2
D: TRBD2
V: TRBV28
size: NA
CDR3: CASSLFKGLAGGNTGELFF
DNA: TGTGCCAGCAGTTTATTTAAGGGACTAGCGGGGGGGAACACCGGGGAGCTGTTTTTT

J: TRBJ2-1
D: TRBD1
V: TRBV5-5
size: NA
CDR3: CASRPTGKAENEQFF
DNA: TGTGCCAGCCGTCCGACAGGGAAGGCCGAGAATGAGCAGTTCTTC

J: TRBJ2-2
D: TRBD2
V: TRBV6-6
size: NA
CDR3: CASISGRNTGELFF
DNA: TGTGCCAGCATTAGCGGGAGGAACACCGGGGAGCTGTTTTTT

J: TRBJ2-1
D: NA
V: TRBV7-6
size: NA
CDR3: CASGPTSGNEQFF
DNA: TGTGCCAGCGGCCCAACTAGTGGGAATGAGCAGTTCTTC

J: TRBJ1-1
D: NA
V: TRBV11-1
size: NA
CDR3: CASSKTVIMNTEAFF
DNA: TGTGCCAGCAGCAAGACAGTTATAATGAACACTGAAGCTTTCTTT